Sequencing of this TCR beta chain was carried out in a study of CXCR3-negative and CXCR3-positive naive CD8 T cells. Study outcomes and limitations: CXCR3-positive naive cells carried more hydrophobic TRB CDR3s than CXCR3-negative ones. Both naive subsets, CXCR3-negative and CXCR3-positive, displayed similar TRBV-TRBJ usage, unlike memory cells.

It was by 5' RACE with UMI labels that the TRB cDNA libraries were prepared. TCRdb re-called the 5' RACE reads and catalogs CDR3 proteins one per entry, DNA excluded. This sample's table reports roughly 100,000 distinct CDR3 sequences. This CDR3 region has 15 residues. Of note for this clonotype: Antigen specificity is unknown.

Naivety in CD8+ T cells corresponded to a CD45RO-CCR7+CD27+CD95- phenotype. Sequencing input: naive CXCR3+ CD8+ T cells from blood. The sample's subset: CD45RO-CCR7+CD27+CD95- naive CD8+ T cells expressing CXCR3 (TNR3+). This chain joins TRBV12-3 or TRBV12-4 and TRBJ2-2. The sequence was obtained from a human donor in good health. Some clones in this sample may be carry-over from other donors' samples. The chain's CDR3 is CASSFIQLNTGELFF.